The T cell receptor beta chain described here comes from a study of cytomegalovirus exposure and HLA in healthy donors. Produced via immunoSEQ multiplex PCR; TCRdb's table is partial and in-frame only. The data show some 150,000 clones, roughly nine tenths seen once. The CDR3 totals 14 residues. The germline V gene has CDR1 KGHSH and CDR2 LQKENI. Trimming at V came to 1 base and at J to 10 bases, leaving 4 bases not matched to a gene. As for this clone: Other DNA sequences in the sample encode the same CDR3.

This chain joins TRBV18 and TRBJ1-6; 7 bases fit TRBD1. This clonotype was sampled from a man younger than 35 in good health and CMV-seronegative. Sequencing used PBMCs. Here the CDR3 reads CASSPRQGDSPLHF. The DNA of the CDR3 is TGTGCCAGCTCACCACGCCAGGGGGACTCACCCCTCCACTTT.